Detailed here is one T cell receptor beta chain. Germline V gene sequence: CDR1 SGHTA, CDR2 FQGTGA. Trimming left V 4 bases short and J 5 bases short, with 15 bases between. This CDR3 is built from 15 residues. This sample was included in a study of identical twins. A single record per CDR3 protein comes from TCRdb applying MiXCR to the 5' RACE reads. The data contain about 550,000 distinct CDR3 sequences, around 24% of them seen just once; the ten biggest clones take up around 0.47%. Separately, the same data were catalogued under a study of yellow fever vaccine responses in identical twins.

The TCR sequence derives from a woman in her late teens or twenties in good health. The chain has TRBV7-3 and TRBJ2-1; D is tentatively TRBD1 or TRBD2 (5 bases each). Material: CD4+ T cells sorted from blood. As DNA, the CDR3 is TGTGCCAGCAGCTCTTACCGGGACCACGACAATGAGCAGTTCTTC. This gives the protein CASSSYRDHDNEQFF.